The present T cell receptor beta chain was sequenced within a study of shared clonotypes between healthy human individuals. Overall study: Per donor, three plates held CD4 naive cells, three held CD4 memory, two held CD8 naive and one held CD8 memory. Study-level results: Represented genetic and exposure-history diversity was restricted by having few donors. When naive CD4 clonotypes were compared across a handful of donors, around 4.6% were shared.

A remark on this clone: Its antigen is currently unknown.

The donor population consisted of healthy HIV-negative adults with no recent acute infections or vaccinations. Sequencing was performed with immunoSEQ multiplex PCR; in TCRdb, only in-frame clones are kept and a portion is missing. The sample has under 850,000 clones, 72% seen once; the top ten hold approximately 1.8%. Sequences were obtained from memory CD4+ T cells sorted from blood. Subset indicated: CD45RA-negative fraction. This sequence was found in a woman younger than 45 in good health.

The CDR3 nucleotides are TGTGCCTGGAGTCGAGGAGACTTGGGGACTGAAGCTTTCTTT. It yields the protein CAWSRGDLGTEAFF. The chain is built from TRBV30 and TRBJ1-1; D is unresolved. Germline CDR1 GTSNPN, CDR2 SVGIG (reference sequence). The CDR3 contains 14 residues. Trimming removed 2 bases at V and 5 bases at J, with 15 bases between. The full variable domain, its missing parts supplied by reference TRBV30 and TRBJ1-1, is SQTIHQWPATLVQPVGSPLSLECTVEGTSNPNLYWYRQAAGRGLQLLFYSVGIGQISSEVPQNLSASRPQDRQFILSSKKLLLSDSGFYLCAWSRGDLGTEAFFGQGTRLTVV.